Listed below are T cell receptor beta chains from one sample, sequenced in a study of vaccination and CD4 T cells after COVID-19. Their cognate antigens are unknown. One entry per CDR3 protein, called by TCRdb with MiXCR from the PCR reads. The sample records tens of thousands of distinct CDR3 sequences, roughly 40% being singletons. Sample: CD4+ T cells from blood, cultured in vitro, taken after SARS-CoV-2 vaccination. The receptors here all came from a human donor who had recovered from COVID-19. The CDR3 runs from the conserved cysteine through the conserved F or W. D genes are given only for firm matches. Clone size is stated in some rows and not others, as once, few, many or a class when expanded.

d_call cdr3_length j_call v_call clone_size cdr3_nt cdr3_aa
TRBD1 16 TRBJ1-2 TRBV7-9 - TGTGCCAGCAGCCGATCCGGGACAGGGGACCGCTATGGCTGCACCTTC CASSRSGTGDRYGCTF
TRBD1 14 TRBJ1-6 TRBV20-1 - TGCAGTGCTAGAAAGGGCAGGGGGAATTCACCCCTCCACTTT CSARKGRGNSPLHF
- 14 TRBJ1-1 TRBV7-9 few TGTGCCAGCAGCTTAAGGTTGGGGGGCCCTGAAGCTTTCTTT CASSLRLGGPEAFF
TRBD1 17 TRBJ1-5 TRBV6-1 - TGTGCCAGCAGTCCGCGGGGGGCGGGACAGGGCAATCAGCCCCAGCATTTT CASSPRGAGQGNQPQHF
- 15 TRBJ1-2 TRBV9 - TGTGCCAGCAGCGTAGAAGAGGGGGTGAGCTATGGCTACACCTTC CASSVEEGVSYGYTF
TRBD1 15 TRBJ1-6 TRBV19 few TGTGCCAGTACCTCCAGGACAGGGGGAAATTCACCCCTCCACTTT CASTSRTGGNSPLHF
- 14 TRBJ2-5 TRBV18 - TGTGCCAGCTCACCACCTCCTACCGGGGAGACCCAGTACTTC CASSPPPTGETQYF
- 16 TRBJ2-6 TRBV10-1 - TGCGCCAGCTCGGCCAGCATATCCTCTGGGGCCAACGTCCTGACTTTC CASSASISSGANVLTF
TRBD2 16 TRBJ2-2 TRBV5-3 once TGTGCCAGCAGCTTTGGACTAGCGGCCAACACCGGGGAGCTGTTTTTT CASSFGLAANTGELFF
TRBD1 13 TRBJ1-4 TRBV6-1 - TGTGCCAGCATACAGGGGGCTAATGAAAAACTGTTTTTT CASIQGANEKLFF
- 16 TRBJ1-5 TRBV6-1 - TGTGCCAGCCGACCCCAATCAGGAGTCAGTAATCAGCCCCAGCATTTT CASRPQSGVSNQPQHF
- 13 TRBJ2-3 TRBV24-1 - TGTGCCACCAGTGCCCAGAGCACAGATACGCAGTATTTT CATSAQSTDTQYF
- 17 TRBJ1-1 TRBV7-9 - TGTGCCAGCAGCTTACCCCGGGTTGGGGGGCCGAGCACTGAAGCTTTCTTT CASSLPRVGGPSTEAFF
TRBD2 14 TRBJ2-1 TRBV7-3 - TGTGCCAGCAGCTTACGGGGGGCCTACAATGAGCAGTTCTTC CASSLRGAYNEQFF
- 13 TRBJ2-5 TRBV11-2 - TGTGCCAGCAGCAGAGGGAACCAAGAGACCCAGTACTTC CASSRGNQETQYF
- 18 TRBJ1-6 TRBV27 few TGTGCCAGCAGCCCAGTGGCTCGGGGGCGCTCCTATAATTCACCCCTCCACTTT CASSPVARGRSYNSPLHF
- 12 TRBJ1-1 TRBV6-1 - TGTGCCAGCAGTGAAATCTGGGACTTCACTTTCTTT CASSEIWDFTFF
TRBD1 14 TRBJ1-2 TRBV20-1 few TGCAGTGCTAGAGTGTATGGACAGGGGCTTGGCTACACCTTC CSARVYGQGLGYTF
- 15 TRBJ1-5 TRBV19 few TGTGCCAGTAGTACTCAGGTAAATAGCAATCAGCCCCAGCATTTT CASSTQVNSNQPQHF
- 16 TRBJ2-2 TRBV24-1 - TGTGCCACCAGTGATTTTTGTGTTAGGGACACCGGGGAGCTGTTTTTT CATSDFCVRDTGELFF
- 17 TRBJ2-1 TRBV5-4 - TGTGCCAGCAGCCCCGAAGGGGCAGGGAGCTCCTACAATGAGCAGTTCTTC CASSPEGAGSSYNEQFF
TRBD1 16 TRBJ2-3 TRBV6-1 - TGTGCCAGCAGACCACGGGGGACAGGGGGCGGAGATACGCAGTATTTT CASRPRGTGGGDTQYF
- 12 TRBJ1-2 TRBV29-1 - TGCAGCGTTGAGGTTCCCCCCGGAAGCTACACCTTC CSVEVPPGSYTF
TRBD2 15 TRBJ2-5 TRBV6-1 few TGTGCCAGCAGAAGGACTAGCGGGAGTTTAGAGACCCAGTACTTC CASRRTSGSLETQYF
- 12 TRBJ2-1 TRBV9 - TGTGCCAGCAGCGTATCGAACAATGAGCAGTTCTTC CASSVSNNEQFF
- 13 TRBJ2-1 TRBV11-3 few TGTGCCAGCAGCTTAGATCGATACAGGGCCCCGTTCTTC CASSLDRYRAPFF
- 15 TRBJ1-1 TRBV7-3 - TGTGCCAGCAGCTTATCCGCAGGGCGGCACACTGAAGCTTTCTTT CASSLSAGRHTEAFF
- 13 TRBJ2-7 TRBV5-4 - TGTGCCAGCAGCTTGGCGGAATCCTACGAGCAGTACTTC CASSLAESYEQYF
TRBD1 16 TRBJ2-1 TRBV7-9 - TGTGCCAGCAGCCCGGGGGTGACAGGGGTCTACAATGAGCAGTTCTTC CASSPGVTGVYNEQFF
- 11 TRBJ1-2 TRBV19 few TGTGCCAGTAGTATGGAATCTGGGTACACCTTC CASSMESGYTF
- 14 TRBJ2-5 TRBV5-1 few TGCGCCAGCAGCTTGGCCATCGACAGCGGAGCCCAGTACTTC CASSLAIDSGAQYF
- 13 TRBJ2-5 TRBV11-3 - TGTGCCAGCAGCCGGGGTTTCAGGGAGACCCAGTACTTC CASSRGFRETQYF
- 14 TRBJ2-6 TRBV6-1 - TGTGCCAGCAGTGAACAGGGGGGAGACAACGTCCTGACTTTC CASSEQGGDNVLTF
- 15 TRBJ2-5 TRBV11-3 - TGTGCCAGCAGCTTAGATCGGGGACGAGGAGAGACCCAGTACTTC CASSLDRGRGETQYF
- 12 TRBJ2-7 TRBV20-1 - TGCAGTGCTAGAGTCTGGGTCGACGAGCAGTACTTC CSARVWVDEQYF
TRBD1 15 TRBJ1-5 TRBV12-3/TRBV12-4 - TGTGCCAGCAGTGGGGACAGCAAGAGCAATCAGCCCCAGCATTTT CASSGDSKSNQPQHF
- 13 TRBJ1-2 TRBV27 few TGTGCCAGCAGTAAGGGGGGGGGCTATGGCTACACCTTC CASSKGGGYGYTF
TRBD1 17 TRBJ1-1 TRBV27 - TGTGCCAGCAGTTCGCACGGGACAGGGGGCGCGGGCACTGAAGCTTTCTTT CASSSHGTGGAGTEAFF
TRBD1 14 TRBJ2-3 TRBV11-3 - TGTGCCAGCAGCCAGGGACAGGGCACAGATACGCAGTATTTT CASSQGQGTDTQYF
TRBD1 15 TRBJ1-2 TRBV15 - TGTGCCACCAGCAGAGATGGGACAGGGGGGTATGGCTACACCTTC CATSRDGTGGYGYTF
- 12 TRBJ2-5 TRBV6-2/TRBV6-3 - TGTGCCAGCAGTCTCCAAATGGAGACCCAGTACTTC CASSLQMETQYF
- 11 TRBJ1-2 TRBV20-1 medium-sized TGCAGTGCTAGTATGGGGGTAGGCTACACCTTC CSASMGVGYTF
TRBD2 16 TRBJ2-5 TRBV20-1 - TGCAGTGCTAGCCCTAGCGGGGGCCGCCGGGGGGAGACCCAGTACTTC CSASPSGGRRGETQYF
TRBD1 15 TRBJ1-1 TRBV15 few TGTGCCACCAGTTCTCCGACAGGGAGGCACACTGAAGCTTTCTTT CATSSPTGRHTEAFF
- 17 TRBJ1-5 TRBV6-5 few TGTGCCAGCAGTTATTCTTCATATCGGTTCCCTAATCAGCCCCAGCATTTT CASSYSSYRFPNQPQHF
- 13 TRBJ2-1 TRBV6-1 few TGTGCCAGCAGCCGAGGGCCCACTGGGGAGCAGTTCTTC CASSRGPTGEQFF
- 15 TRBJ2-3 TRBV7-2 - TGTGCCAGCAGCTTAGCTTTGGGCAGCCAAAATACGCAGTATTTT CASSLALGSQNTQYF
- 15 TRBJ1-1 TRBV20-1 - TGCAGTGCGAGAGGTCAGGAGGGGATGAGCACTGAAGCTTTCTTT CSARGQEGMSTEAFF